This T cell receptor beta chain was sequenced for a study of blood T cells in healthy people across ages. PBMCs numbering at least 7 million were isolated per sample. A second PCR, run for about 7 to 11 cycles, used a sample-barcoded 5' primer plus a J-beta primer mix. Every cDNA molecule bore a tag from a template-switch adaptor containing 12 random nucleotides. Each CDR3 protein gets one entry after TCRdb re-called the 5' RACE reads with MiXCR. The sample consists of roughly 1 million distinct CDR3 sequences, about 23% of them appearing once. The CDR3 runs 15 residues. The V and J ends lost 1 base and 3 bases respectively, with 13 bases between them. In germline, CDR1 is SNHLY, CDR2 FYNNEI. The sample was also reused in another study, on T cells of mothers and their children. Per that paper: All extracted RNA went into cDNA synthesis, roughly 1.5 ug per 15 ul. When mothers and children were related, their normalized repertoire overlap, which was always slightly higher, did not differ significantly from that of unrelated pairs.

This receptor was identified in a girl aged 2-10 years in good health. The sequenced sample was blood. The rearrangement uses TRBV2 and TRBJ2-7; D remains unclear. The CDR3 sequence: CASSEGAGGFYEQYF. For the CDR3, the DNA is TGTGCCAGCAGTGAAGGAGCAGGCGGATTCTACGAGCAGTACTTC. Full variable domain (rest looked up from reference TRBV2 and TRBJ2-7): EPEVTQTPSHQVTQMGQEVILRCVPISNHLYFYWYRQILGQKVEFLVSFYNNEISEKSEIFDDQFSVERPDGSNFTLKIRSTKLEDSAMYFCASSEGAGGFYEQYFGPGTRLTVT.